Listed below are T cell receptor beta chains from one sample, sequenced in a study of OX40 agonist ivuxolimab in advanced cancers. Assay used: immunoSEQ multiplex PCR; TCRdb lists only in-frame clones, some missing. Of some 22,000 clones in the sample, about 80% were seen once. The material sequenced was CD4+ or CD8+ T cells sorted from blood, taken in a trial of the OX40 agonist ivuxolimab. Every receptor here comes from an adult with an advanced solid tumor such as melanoma, head and neck, liver or kidney cancer. Both conserved end residues are part of each CDR3. Fields, in order: clone size, D gene, V gene, J gene, CDR3 protein, CDR3 DNA. D genes are given only for firm matches. The size of a clone is reported for some rows only, either as once, few or many, or as a class for expanded clones.

clone_size: .; d_call: .; v_call: TRBV19; j_call: TRBJ2-7; cdr3_aa: CASSIVDSESYEQYF; cdr3_nt: TGTGCCAGTAGTATAGTAGACAGTGAATCCTACGAGCAGTACTTC
clone_size: few; d_call: TRBD1; v_call: TRBV30; j_call: TRBJ2-7; cdr3_aa: CAWSSGQGELNEQYF; cdr3_nt: TGTGCCTGGTCGTCCGGACAGGGGGAATTAAACGAGCAGTACTTC
clone_size: .; d_call: .; v_call: TRBV7-9; j_call: TRBJ2-1; cdr3_aa: CASSGTLYNEQFF; cdr3_nt: TGTGCCAGCAGCGGGACCCTATACAATGAGCAGTTCTTC
clone_size: .; d_call: TRBD2; v_call: TRBV4-1; j_call: TRBJ2-3; cdr3_aa: CASSRLAGGGADTQYF; cdr3_nt: TGCGCCAGCAGCAGACTAGCGGGAGGGGGGGCAGATACGCAGTATTTT
clone_size: .; d_call: .; v_call: TRBV5-4; j_call: TRBJ2-3; cdr3_aa: CASSLVGGGADTQYF; cdr3_nt: TGTGCCAGCAGCTTGGTGGGGGGTGGGGCAGATACGCAGTATTTT
clone_size: .; d_call: .; v_call: TRBV28; j_call: TRBJ1-6; cdr3_aa: CASSSIGNNSPLHF; cdr3_nt: TGTGCCAGCAGTTCGATAGGGAATAACTCACCCCTCCACTTT
clone_size: .; d_call: TRBD1; v_call: TRBV2; j_call: TRBJ2-1; cdr3_aa: CASSSGQGRWSSYNEQFF; cdr3_nt: TGTGCCAGCAGTTCGGGACAGGGGCGATGGAGCTCCTACAATGAGCAGTTCTTC
clone_size: .; d_call: TRBD1; v_call: TRBV5-8; j_call: TRBJ2-3; cdr3_aa: CASSPGTGSTDTQYF; cdr3_nt: TGTGCCAGCAGCCCGGGGACAGGGAGCACAGATACGCAGTATTTT
clone_size: .; d_call: TRBD1; v_call: TRBV7-9; j_call: TRBJ2-3; cdr3_aa: CASSFNRGRRADTQYF; cdr3_nt: TGTGCCAGCAGCTTCAACAGGGGGCGGAGGGCAGATACGCAGTATTTT
clone_size: .; d_call: .; v_call: TRBV7-9; j_call: TRBJ2-1; cdr3_aa: CASVPRREFSSEQFF; cdr3_nt: TGTGCCAGCGTCCCCCGGCGGGAATTTAGCTCCGAGCAGTTCTTC
clone_size: .; d_call: TRBD2; v_call: TRBV5-5; j_call: TRBJ2-1; cdr3_aa: CASSFPSGSSYNEQFF; cdr3_nt: TGTGCCAGCAGCTTCCCTAGCGGGAGCTCCTACAATGAGCAGTTCTTC
clone_size: .; d_call: .; v_call: TRBV7-8; j_call: TRBJ2-7; cdr3_aa: CASSLLRRDTYEQYF; cdr3_nt: TGTGCCAGCAGCTTGCTGAGGCGGGACACCTACGAGCAGTACTTC
clone_size: .; d_call: .; v_call: TRBV5-1; j_call: TRBJ1-2; cdr3_aa: CASSFEISNYGYTF; cdr3_nt: TGCGCCAGCAGCTTCGAGATATCTAACTATGGCTACACCTTC
clone_size: .; d_call: .; v_call: TRBV19; j_call: TRBJ1-2; cdr3_aa: CASSIGADGGPEGYTF; cdr3_nt: TGTGCCAGTAGTATAGGCGCGGACGGTGGACCTGAGGGCTACACCTTC
clone_size: .; d_call: .; v_call: TRBV12-2; j_call: TRBJ2-7; cdr3_aa: CASRLFDSYEQYF; cdr3_nt: TGTGCAAGTCGCTTATTCGACAGCTACGAGCAGTACTTC
clone_size: .; d_call: TRBD2; v_call: TRBV28; j_call: TRBJ2-5; cdr3_aa: CASSLPRGGGRQTQYF; cdr3_nt: TGTGCCAGCAGTTTACCCCGAGGCGGCGGGAGGCAGACCCAGTACTTC
clone_size: few; d_call: .; v_call: TRBV7-9; j_call: TRBJ2-1; cdr3_aa: CASSFRGDYEQFF; cdr3_nt: TGTGCCAGCAGCTTCCGGGGAGACTATGAGCAGTTCTTC
clone_size: .; d_call: .; v_call: TRBV11-3; j_call: TRBJ2-3; cdr3_aa: CASSSRGGSGTDTQYF; cdr3_nt: TGTGCCAGCAGCTCCAGGGGCGGGAGTGGTACAGATACGCAGTATTTT
clone_size: .; d_call: .; v_call: TRBV11-2; j_call: TRBJ2-1; cdr3_aa: CASSFHAGSSYNEQFF; cdr3_nt: TGTGCCAGCAGCTTTCATGCGGGCAGCTCCTACAATGAGCAGTTCTTC
clone_size: .; d_call: TRBD2; v_call: TRBV2; j_call: TRBJ2-7; cdr3_aa: CASSEAWLSGSYEQYF; cdr3_nt: TGTGCCAGCAGTGAAGCGTGGCTTAGCGGGAGTTACGAGCAGTACTTC
clone_size: once; d_call: .; v_call: TRBV30; j_call: TRBJ2-7; cdr3_aa: CAWRDSVMGNYEQYF; cdr3_nt: TGTGCCTGGAGGGACAGTGTTATGGGCAACTACGAGCAGTACTTC
clone_size: .; d_call: .; v_call: TRBV13; j_call: TRBJ2-1; cdr3_aa: CASSLEGLSNEQFF; cdr3_nt: TGTGCCAGCAGCTTAGAGGGCCTTTCCAATGAGCAGTTCTTC
clone_size: once; d_call: .; v_call: TRBV5-6; j_call: TRBJ2-3; cdr3_aa: CASSTAIGGLTDTQYF; cdr3_nt: TGTGCCAGCAGCACCGCAATTGGGGGCTTAACAGATACGCAGTATTTT
clone_size: .; d_call: .; v_call: TRBV30; j_call: TRBJ1-1; cdr3_aa: CAWSVAAGTEAFF; cdr3_nt: TGTGCCTGGAGTGTAGCGGCGGGGACTGAAGCTTTCTTT
clone_size: .; d_call: .; v_call: TRBV6-6; j_call: TRBJ2-3; cdr3_aa: CASWGDTQYF; cdr3_nt: TGTGCCAGTTGGGGTGATACGCAGTATTTT
clone_size: .; d_call: TRBD2; v_call: TRBV28; j_call: TRBJ2-7; cdr3_aa: CASSVGLAGGSYEQYF; cdr3_nt: TGTGCCAGCAGTGTAGGACTAGCGGGAGGGTCCTACGAGCAGTACTTC
clone_size: .; d_call: .; v_call: TRBV11-2; j_call: TRBJ2-5; cdr3_aa: CASREAGGQETQYF; cdr3_nt: TGTGCCAGCAGAGAAGCCGGGGGCCAAGAGACCCAGTACTTC
clone_size: few; d_call: .; v_call: TRBV9; j_call: TRBJ2-1; cdr3_aa: CASSVIGAGDEQFF; cdr3_nt: TGTGCCAGCAGCGTTATAGGGGCCGGGGATGAGCAGTTCTTC
clone_size: .; d_call: .; v_call: TRBV30; j_call: TRBJ2-7; cdr3_aa: CAWRTPHAEQYF; cdr3_nt: TGTGCCTGGAGAACGCCGCACGCCGAGCAGTACTTC